This note documents a single TCR beta chain sequence. Its antigen is currently unknown. This record belongs to a study of cytomegalovirus exposure and HLA in healthy donors. About the research overall: A previous analysis identified more than 100 million unique TCR beta sequences derived from about 180 million T cells. There were about 85 million unique TCRs (from HLA-typed donors) in an early data release.

The PCR contained 60 Vbeta and 13 Jbeta primers. Repertoires were generated with immunoSEQ multiplex PCR, while TCRdb's copy carries only in-frame clones and drops some. The top ten hold around 2.6% of the sample, which has around 140,000 clones, 82% seen once. Germline loops: CDR1 PRHDT, CDR2 FYEKMQ (reference sequence). Trimming removed 5 bases from V and 6 bases from J; junction bases left unmatched: 10. CDR3 length: 15 amino acids. Study outcomes and limitations: Accurate HLA-A and HLA-B prediction from TCR beta sequences was reported for most subjects.

The sequenced sample was PBMCs. The clonotype comes from a male donor in good health and CMV-seronegative. The gene calls are TRBV13 and TRBJ2-1; 7 nucleotides agree with TRBD2. CDR3 DNA sequence: TGTGCCAGCAGCCCCCTAGGGCTAGCGGCCAATGAGCAGTTCTTC. It yields the protein CASSPLGLAANEQFF. The variable domain in full, with the rest retrieved from reference TRBV13 and TRBJ2-1, is AAGVIQSPRHLIKEKRETATLKCYPIPRHDTVYWYQQGPGQDPQFLISFYEKMQSDKGSIPDRFSAQQFSDYHSELNMSSLELGDSALYFCASSPLGLAANEQFFGPGTRLTVL.